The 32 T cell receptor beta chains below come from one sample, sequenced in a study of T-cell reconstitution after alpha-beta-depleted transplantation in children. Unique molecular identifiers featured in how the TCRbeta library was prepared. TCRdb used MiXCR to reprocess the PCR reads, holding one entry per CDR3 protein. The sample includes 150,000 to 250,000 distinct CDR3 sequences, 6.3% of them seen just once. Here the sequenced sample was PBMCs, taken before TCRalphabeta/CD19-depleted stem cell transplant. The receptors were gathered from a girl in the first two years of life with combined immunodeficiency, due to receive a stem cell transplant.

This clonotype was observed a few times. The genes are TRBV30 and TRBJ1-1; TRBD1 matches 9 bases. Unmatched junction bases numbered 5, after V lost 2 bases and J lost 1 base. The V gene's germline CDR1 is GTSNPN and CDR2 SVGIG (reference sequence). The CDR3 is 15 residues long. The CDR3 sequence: CAWSPTGQGNTEAFF. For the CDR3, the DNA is TGTGCCTGGAGTCCGACGGGACAGGGGAACACTGAAGCTTTCTTT.

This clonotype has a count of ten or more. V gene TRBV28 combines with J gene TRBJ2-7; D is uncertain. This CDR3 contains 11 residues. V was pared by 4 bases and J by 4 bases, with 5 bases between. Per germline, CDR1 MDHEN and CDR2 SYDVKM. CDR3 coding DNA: TGTGCCAGCAGTTGGGGTTACGAGCAGTACTTC. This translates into CASSWGYEQYF. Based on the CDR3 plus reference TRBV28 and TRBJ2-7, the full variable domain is DVKVTQSSRYLVKRTGEKVFLECVQDMDHENMFWYRQDPGLGLRLIYFSYDVKMKEKGDIPEGYSVSREKKERFSLILESASTNQTSMYLCASSWGYEQYFGPGTRLTVT.

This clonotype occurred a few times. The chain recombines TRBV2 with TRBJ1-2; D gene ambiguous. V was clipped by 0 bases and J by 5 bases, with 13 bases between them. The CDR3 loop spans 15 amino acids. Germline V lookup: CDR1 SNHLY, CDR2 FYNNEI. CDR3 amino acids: CASSEALEGLYGYTF. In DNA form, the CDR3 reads TGTGCCAGCAGTGAAGCGCTCGAGGGCTTATATGGCTACACCTTC.

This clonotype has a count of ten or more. The CDR3 spells CASRRGSYNEQFF. CDR3 DNA sequence: TGTGCCAGCAGGCGGGGCTCCTACAATGAGCAGTTCTTC. The chain employs TRBV7-9 and TRBJ2-1; weak D call: TRBD2 (6 bases). CDR3 length equals 13 residues. Germline loops: CDR1 SEHNR, CDR2 FQNEAQ (reference sequence). With 6 bases removed from V and 0 bases from J, the gap between germline ends came to 6 bases.

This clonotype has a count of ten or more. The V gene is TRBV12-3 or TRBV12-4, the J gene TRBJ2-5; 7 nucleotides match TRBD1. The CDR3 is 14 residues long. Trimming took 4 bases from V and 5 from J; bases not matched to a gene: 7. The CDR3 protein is CASSSMTGRETQYF. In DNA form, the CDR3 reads TGTGCCAGCAGTTCGATGACAGGGCGCGAGACCCAGTACTTC.

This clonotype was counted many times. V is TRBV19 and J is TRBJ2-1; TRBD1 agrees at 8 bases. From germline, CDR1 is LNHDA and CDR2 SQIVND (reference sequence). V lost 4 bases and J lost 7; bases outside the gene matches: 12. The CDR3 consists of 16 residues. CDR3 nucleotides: TGTGCCAGTAGTAAGAAGACAGGGGTGCTGGAGAATGAGCAGTTCTTC. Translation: CASSKKTGVLENEQFF.

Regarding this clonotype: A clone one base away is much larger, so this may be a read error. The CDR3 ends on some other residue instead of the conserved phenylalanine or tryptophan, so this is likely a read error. In DNA form, the CDR3 reads TGTGCCAGCAGCACTAGCGACCGCTCCTACAATGAGCAGTTCCTC. It encodes CASSTSDRSYNEQFL. The chain couples TRBV12-3 or TRBV12-4 to TRBJ2-1; 7 bases agree with TRBD2. This CDR3 is 15 amino acids long. The trim removed 6 bases at V and 0 bases at J, leaving 5 bases unmatched.

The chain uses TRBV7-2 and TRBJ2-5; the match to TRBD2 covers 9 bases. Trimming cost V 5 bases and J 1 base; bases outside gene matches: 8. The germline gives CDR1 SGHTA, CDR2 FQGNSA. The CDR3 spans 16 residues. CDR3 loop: CASSPRTSDPQETQYF. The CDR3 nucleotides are TGTGCCAGCAGCCCCCGGACTAGCGACCCCCAAGAGACCCAGTACTTC.

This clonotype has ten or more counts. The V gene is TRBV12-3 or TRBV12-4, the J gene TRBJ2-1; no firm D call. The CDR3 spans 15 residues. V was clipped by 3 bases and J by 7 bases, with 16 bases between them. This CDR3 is CASSLWLVPDNEQFF. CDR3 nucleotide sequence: TGTGCCAGCAGTTTGTGGCTAGTTCCCGATAATGAGCAGTTCTTC.

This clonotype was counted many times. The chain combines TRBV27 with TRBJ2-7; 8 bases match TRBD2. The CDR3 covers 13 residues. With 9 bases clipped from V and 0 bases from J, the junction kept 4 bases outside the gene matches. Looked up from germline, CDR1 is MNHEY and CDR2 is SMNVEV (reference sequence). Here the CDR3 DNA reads TGTGCCAGTCGGGCGGGAGGCTCCTACGAGCAGTACTTC. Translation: CASRAGGSYEQYF.

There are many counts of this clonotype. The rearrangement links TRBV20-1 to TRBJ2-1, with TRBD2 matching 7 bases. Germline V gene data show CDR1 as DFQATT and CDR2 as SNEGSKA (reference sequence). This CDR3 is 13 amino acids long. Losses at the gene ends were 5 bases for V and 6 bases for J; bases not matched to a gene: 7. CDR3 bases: TGCAGTGCTTACCCGGGACTACTCAATGAGCAGTTCTTC. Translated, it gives CSAYPGLLNEQFF.

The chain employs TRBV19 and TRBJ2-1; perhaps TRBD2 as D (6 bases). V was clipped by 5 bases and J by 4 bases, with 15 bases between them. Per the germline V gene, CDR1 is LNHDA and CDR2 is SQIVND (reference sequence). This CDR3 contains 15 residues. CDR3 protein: CASSPISGSYNEQFF. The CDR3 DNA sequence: TGTGCCAGTAGTCCTATTAGCGGAAGTTACAATGAGCAGTTCTTC. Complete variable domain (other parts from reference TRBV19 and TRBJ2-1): DGGITQSPKYLFRKEGQNVTLSCEQNLNHDAMYWYRQDPGQGLRLIYYSQIVNDFQKGDIAEGYSVSREKKESFPLTVTSAQKNPTAFYLCASSPISGSYNEQFFGPGTRLTVL.

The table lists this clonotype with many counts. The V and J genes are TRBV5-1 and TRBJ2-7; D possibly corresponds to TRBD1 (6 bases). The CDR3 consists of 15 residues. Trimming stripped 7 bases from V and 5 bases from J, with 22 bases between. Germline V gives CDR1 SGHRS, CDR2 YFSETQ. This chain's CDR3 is CASHPTQGMRNEQYF. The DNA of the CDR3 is TGCGCCAGCCACCCGACCCAGGGGATGAGGAACGAGCAGTACTTC.

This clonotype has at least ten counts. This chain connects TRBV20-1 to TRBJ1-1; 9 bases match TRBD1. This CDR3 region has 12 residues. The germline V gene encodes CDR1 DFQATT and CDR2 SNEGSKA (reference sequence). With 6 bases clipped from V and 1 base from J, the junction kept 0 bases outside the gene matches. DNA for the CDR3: TGCAGTGCGACAGGGGGGAACACTGAAGCTTTCTTT. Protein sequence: CSATGGNTEAFF.

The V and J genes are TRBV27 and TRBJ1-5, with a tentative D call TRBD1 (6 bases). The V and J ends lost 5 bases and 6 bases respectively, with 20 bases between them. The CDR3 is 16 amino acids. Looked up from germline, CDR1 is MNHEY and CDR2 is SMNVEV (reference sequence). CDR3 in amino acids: CASSKVTGNYGQPQHF. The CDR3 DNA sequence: TGTGCCAGCAGTAAAGTTACAGGGAACTATGGTCAGCCCCAGCATTTT.

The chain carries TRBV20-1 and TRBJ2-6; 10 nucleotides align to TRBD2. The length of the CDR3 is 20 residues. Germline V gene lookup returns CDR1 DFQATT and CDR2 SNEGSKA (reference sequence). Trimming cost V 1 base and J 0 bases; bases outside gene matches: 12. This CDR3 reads CSARAGSGGYLSSGANVLTF. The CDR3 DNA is TGCAGTGCTAGAGCCGGTAGCGGGGGGTACCTTAGCTCTGGGGCCAACGTCCTGACTTTC.

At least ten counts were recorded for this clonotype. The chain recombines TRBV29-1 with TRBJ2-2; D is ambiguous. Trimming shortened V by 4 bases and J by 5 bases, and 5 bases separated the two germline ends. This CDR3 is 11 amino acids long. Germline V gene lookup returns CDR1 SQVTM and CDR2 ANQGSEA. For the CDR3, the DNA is TGCAGCGTTGGGGGAACCGGGGAGCTGTTTTTT. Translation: CSVGGTGELFF.

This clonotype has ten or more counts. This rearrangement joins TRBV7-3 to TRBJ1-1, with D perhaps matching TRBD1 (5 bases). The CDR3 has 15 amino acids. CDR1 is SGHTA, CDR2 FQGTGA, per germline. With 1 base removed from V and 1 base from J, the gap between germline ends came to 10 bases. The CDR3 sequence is CASSLKGAPNTEAFF. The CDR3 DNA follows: TGTGCCAGCAGCTTAAAAGGGGCGCCGAACACTGAAGCTTTCTTT.

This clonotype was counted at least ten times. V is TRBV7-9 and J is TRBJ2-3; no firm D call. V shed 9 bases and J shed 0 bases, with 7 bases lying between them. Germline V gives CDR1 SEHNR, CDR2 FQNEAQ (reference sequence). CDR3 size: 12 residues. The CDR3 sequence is CASLASTDTQYF. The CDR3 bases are TGTGCCAGTCTTGCGAGCACAGATACGCAGTATTTT.

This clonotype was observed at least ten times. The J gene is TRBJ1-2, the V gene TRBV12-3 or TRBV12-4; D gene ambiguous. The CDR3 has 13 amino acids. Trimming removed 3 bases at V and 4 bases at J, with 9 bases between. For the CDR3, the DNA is TGTGCCAGCAGTTTGCCGGGATTCTATGGCTACACCTTC. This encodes CASSLPGFYGYTF.

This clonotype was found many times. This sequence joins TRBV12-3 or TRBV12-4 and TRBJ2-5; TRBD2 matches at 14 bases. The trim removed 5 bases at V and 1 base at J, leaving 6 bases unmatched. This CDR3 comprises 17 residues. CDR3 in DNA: TGTGCCAGCAGTACAGGACTAGCGGGGGGACTCCAAGAGACCCAGTACTTC. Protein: CASSTGLAGGLQETQYF.

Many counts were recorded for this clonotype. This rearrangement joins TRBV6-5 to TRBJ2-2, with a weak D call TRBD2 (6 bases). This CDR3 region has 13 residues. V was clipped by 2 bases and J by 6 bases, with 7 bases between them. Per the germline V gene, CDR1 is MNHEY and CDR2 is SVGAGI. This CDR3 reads CASSYGGAGELFF. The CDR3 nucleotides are TGTGCCAGCAGTTACGGAGGGGCCGGGGAGCTGTTTTTT.

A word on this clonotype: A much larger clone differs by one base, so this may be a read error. The CDR3 bases are TGCTGTGCTAGAGATCACTTCAGCTCCAGCGGGAGGAAGGATACGCAGTATTTT. Amino acids: CCARDHFSSSGRKDTQYF. This chain links TRBV20-1 with TRBJ2-3; 9 bases are shared with TRBD2. CDR1 is DFQATT and CDR2 is SNEGSKA in the germline V gene (reference sequence). The CDR3 sequence is 18 residues long.

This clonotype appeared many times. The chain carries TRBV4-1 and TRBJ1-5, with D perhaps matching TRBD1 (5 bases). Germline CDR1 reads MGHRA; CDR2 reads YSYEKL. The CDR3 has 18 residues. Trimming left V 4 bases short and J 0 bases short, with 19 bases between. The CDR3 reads CASSPGTWRGNSNQPQHF. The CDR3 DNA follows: TGCGCCAGCAGCCCCGGGACCTGGAGGGGAAATAGCAATCAGCCCCAGCATTTT.

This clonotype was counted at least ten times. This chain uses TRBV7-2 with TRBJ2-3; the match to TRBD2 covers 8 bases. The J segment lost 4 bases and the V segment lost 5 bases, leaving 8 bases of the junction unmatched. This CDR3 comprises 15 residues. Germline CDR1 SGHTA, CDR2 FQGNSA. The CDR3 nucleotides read TGTGCCAGCAGCCCTCGGACTAGCCCCGCAGATACGCAGTATTTT. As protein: CASSPRTSPADTQYF. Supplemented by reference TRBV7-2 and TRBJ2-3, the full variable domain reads GAGVSQSPSNKVTEKGKDVELRCDPISGHTALYWYRQSLGQGLEFLIYFQGNSAPDKSGLPSDRFSAERTGGSVSTLTIQRTQQEDSAVYLCASSPRTSPADTQYFGPGTRLTVL.

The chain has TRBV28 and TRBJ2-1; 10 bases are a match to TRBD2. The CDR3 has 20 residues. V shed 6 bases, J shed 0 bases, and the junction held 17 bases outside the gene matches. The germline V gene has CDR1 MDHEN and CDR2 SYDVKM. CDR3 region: CASRSEGLARGWDSYNEQFF. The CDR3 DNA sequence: TGTGCCAGCAGATCCGAGGGACTAGCGAGAGGTTGGGACTCCTACAATGAGCAGTTCTTC.

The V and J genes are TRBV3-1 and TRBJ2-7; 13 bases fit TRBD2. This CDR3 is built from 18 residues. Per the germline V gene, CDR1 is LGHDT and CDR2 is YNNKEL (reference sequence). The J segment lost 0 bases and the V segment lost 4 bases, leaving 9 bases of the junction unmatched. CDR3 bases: TGTGCCAGCAGCCCAAATTCCGGACTAGCGGGGGCCTCCTACGAGCAGTACTTC. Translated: CASSPNSGLAGASYEQYF.

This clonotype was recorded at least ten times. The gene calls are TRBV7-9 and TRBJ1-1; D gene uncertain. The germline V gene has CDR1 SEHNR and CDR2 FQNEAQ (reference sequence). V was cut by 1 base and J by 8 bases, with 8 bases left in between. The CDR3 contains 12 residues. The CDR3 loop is CASSLGAAEAFF. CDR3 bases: TGTGCCAGCAGCTTAGGGGCAGCCGAAGCTTTCTTT. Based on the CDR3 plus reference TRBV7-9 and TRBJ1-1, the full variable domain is DTGVSQNPRHKITKRGQNVTFRCDPISEHNRLYWYRQTLGQGPEFLTYFQNEAQLEKSRLLSDRFSAERPKGSFSTLEIQRTEQGDSAMYLCASSLGAAEAFFGQGTRLTVV.

The CDR3: CASSGRLSWGEKLFF. The CDR3 coding sequence is TGTGCCAGCAGTGGTCGACTCTCATGGGGTGAAAAACTGTTTTTT. The chain uses TRBV25-1 and TRBJ1-4; no clear D gene. The germline V gene encodes CDR1 MGHDK and CDR2 SYGVNS. This CDR3 is 15 amino acids long. The V and J ends lost 4 bases and 7 bases respectively, with 16 bases between them.

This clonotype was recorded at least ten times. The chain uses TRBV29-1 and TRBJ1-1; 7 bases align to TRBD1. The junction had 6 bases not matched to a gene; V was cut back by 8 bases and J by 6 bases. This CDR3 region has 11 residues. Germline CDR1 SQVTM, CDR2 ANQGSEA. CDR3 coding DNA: TGCAGCTACCACAGGGGCGCTGAAGCTTTCTTT. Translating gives CSYHRGAEAFF. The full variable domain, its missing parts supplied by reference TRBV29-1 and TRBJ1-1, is SAVISQKPSRDICQRGTSLTIQCQVDSQVTMMFWYRQQPGQSLTLIATANQGSEATYESGFVIDKFPISRPNLTFSTLTVSNMSPEDSSIYLCSYHRGAEAFFGQGTRLTVV.

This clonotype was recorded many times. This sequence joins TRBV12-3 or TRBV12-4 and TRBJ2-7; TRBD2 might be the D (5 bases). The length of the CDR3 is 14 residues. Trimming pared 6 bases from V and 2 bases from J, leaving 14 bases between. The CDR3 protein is CASRLESSTYEQYF. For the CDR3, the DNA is TGTGCCAGCAGACTAGAGAGTTCGACCTACGAGCAGTACTTC.

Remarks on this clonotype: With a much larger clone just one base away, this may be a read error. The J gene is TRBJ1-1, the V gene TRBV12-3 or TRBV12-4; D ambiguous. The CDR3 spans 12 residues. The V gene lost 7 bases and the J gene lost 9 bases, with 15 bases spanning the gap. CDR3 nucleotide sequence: TGTGCCAGCATCCGATTAGACTGGCAAGCTTTCTTT. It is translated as CASIRLDWQAFF.